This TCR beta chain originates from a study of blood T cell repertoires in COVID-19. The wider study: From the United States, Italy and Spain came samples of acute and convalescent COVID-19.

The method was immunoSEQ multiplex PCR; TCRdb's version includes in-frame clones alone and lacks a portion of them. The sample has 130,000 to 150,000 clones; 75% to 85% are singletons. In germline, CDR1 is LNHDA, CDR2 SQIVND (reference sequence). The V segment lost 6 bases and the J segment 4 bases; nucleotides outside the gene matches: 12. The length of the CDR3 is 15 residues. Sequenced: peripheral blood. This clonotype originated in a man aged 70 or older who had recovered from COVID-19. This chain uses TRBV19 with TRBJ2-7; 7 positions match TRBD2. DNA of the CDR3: TGTGCCAGTAGCCCGAGCGGGGCGGGGAATTACGAGCAGTACTTC. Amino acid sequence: CASSPSGAGNYEQYF.